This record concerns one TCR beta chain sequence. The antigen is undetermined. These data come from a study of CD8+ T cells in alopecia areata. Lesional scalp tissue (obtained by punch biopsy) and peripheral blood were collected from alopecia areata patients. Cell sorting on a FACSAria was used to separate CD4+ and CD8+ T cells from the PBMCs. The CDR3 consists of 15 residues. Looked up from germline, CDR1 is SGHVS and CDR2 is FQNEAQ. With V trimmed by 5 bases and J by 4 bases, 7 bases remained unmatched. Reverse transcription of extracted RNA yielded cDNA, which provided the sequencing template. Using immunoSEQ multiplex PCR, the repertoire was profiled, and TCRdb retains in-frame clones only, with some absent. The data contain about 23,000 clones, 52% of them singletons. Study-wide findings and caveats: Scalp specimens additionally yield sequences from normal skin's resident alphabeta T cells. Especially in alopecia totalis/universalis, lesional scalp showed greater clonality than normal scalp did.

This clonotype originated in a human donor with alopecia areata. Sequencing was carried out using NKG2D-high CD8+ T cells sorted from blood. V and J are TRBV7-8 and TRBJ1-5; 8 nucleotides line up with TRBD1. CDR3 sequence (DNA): TGTGCCAGCAGCAGAGACAGGGGTCTAAATCAGCCCCAGCATTTT. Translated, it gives CASSRDRGLNQPQHF.